This is a list of T cell receptor beta chains from one sample in a study of blood T cell repertoires in COVID-19. Some clones are missing from TCRdb's copy, which holds only in-frame ones; the method was immunoSEQ multiplex PCR. The sample records 310,000 or so clones, over 80% being singletons. Sequenced input: PBMCs or T cells enriched from blood (not recorded which). The receptors were gathered from a woman in her late teens or twenties who had recovered from COVID-19. CDR3s include the opening cysteine and the closing phenylalanine or tryptophan. A D gene is named only where the DNA matches it firmly. Clone size appears in some rows only: once, few, many, or a class for an expanded clone.

abundance: NA
d_gene: TRBD1
v_gene: TRBV5-1
j_gene: TRBJ1-1
CDR3aa: CASSDHDRAGGMNTEAFF
CDR3nt: TGCGCCAGCAGCGACCACGACAGGGCTGGAGGGATGAACACTGAAGCTTTCTTT

abundance: NA
d_gene: TRBD2
v_gene: TRBV5-1
j_gene: TRBJ2-5
CDR3aa: CASSSTGTSTWETQYF
CDR3nt: TGCGCCAGCAGCTCCACCGGGACTAGCACTTGGGAGACCCAGTACTTC

abundance: NA
d_gene: NA
v_gene: TRBV3-1/TRBV3-2
j_gene: TRBJ2-2
CDR3aa: CASSQVKAGLVTGELFF
CDR3nt: TGTGCCAGCAGCCAAGTCAAGGCGGGGCTGGTGACCGGGGAGCTGTTTTTT

abundance: once
d_gene: TRBD2
v_gene: TRBV5-5
j_gene: TRBJ2-5
CDR3aa: CASSLPDTGGETQYF
CDR3nt: TGTGCCAGCAGCCTACCGGACACGGGGGGAGAGACCCAGTACTTC

abundance: NA
d_gene: TRBD2
v_gene: TRBV7-2
j_gene: TRBJ2-5
CDR3aa: CASSIAGVGFQETQYF
CDR3nt: TGTGCCAGCAGCATAGCGGGAGTGGGTTTCCAAGAGACCCAGTACTTC

abundance: few
d_gene: TRBD2
v_gene: TRBV9
j_gene: TRBJ2-7
CDR3aa: CASSVVALAEAYEQYF
CDR3nt: TGTGCCAGCAGCGTAGTCGCCCTAGCGGAAGCCTACGAGCAGTACTTC

abundance: NA
d_gene: NA
v_gene: TRBV27
j_gene: TRBJ1-6
CDR3aa: CASSLSMEGSSPLHF
CDR3nt: TGTGCCAGCAGTTTGAGTATGGAGGGGAGTTCACCCCTCCACTTT

abundance: NA
d_gene: NA
v_gene: TRBV7-8
j_gene: TRBJ2-2
CDR3aa: CATKTALRATGELFF
CDR3nt: TGTGCCACCAAGACAGCGTTGCGAGCCACCGGGGAGCTGTTTTTT

abundance: NA
d_gene: NA
v_gene: TRBV18
j_gene: TRBJ1-5
CDR3aa: CASSVDGDQPQHF
CDR3nt: TGTGCCAGCTCAGTCGACGGAGATCAGCCCCAGCATTTT

abundance: NA
d_gene: NA
v_gene: TRBV30
j_gene: TRBJ2-1
CDR3aa: CAWSDFRGSYNEQFF
CDR3nt: TGTGCCTGGAGTGATTTCAGGGGATCCTACAATGAGCAGTTCTTC

abundance: NA
d_gene: TRBD2
v_gene: TRBV6-5
j_gene: TRBJ2-1
CDR3aa: CASSYGGTSGPHEQFF
CDR3nt: TGTGCCAGCAGTTATGGCGGGACTAGCGGACCCCATGAGCAGTTCTTC

abundance: NA
d_gene: TRBD1
v_gene: TRBV27
j_gene: TRBJ1-2
CDR3aa: CASSLGTGGNYGYTF
CDR3nt: TGTGCCAGCAGTTTAGGGACAGGGGGTAACTATGGCTACACCTTC

abundance: NA
d_gene: NA
v_gene: TRBV28
j_gene: TRBJ1-2
CDR3aa: CASSPYRNYGYTF
CDR3nt: TGTGCCAGCAGTCCTTACAGAAACTATGGCTACACCTTC

abundance: NA
d_gene: TRBD1
v_gene: TRBV11-2
j_gene: TRBJ1-4
CDR3aa: CASSRQGGDEKLFF
CDR3nt: TGTGCCAGCAGCCGACAGGGAGGAGATGAAAAACTGTTTTTT

abundance: NA
d_gene: TRBD1
v_gene: TRBV7-2
j_gene: TRBJ1-5
CDR3aa: CASSSTGGLGQPQHF
CDR3nt: TGTGCCAGCAGCTCGACAGGGGGCTTGGGGCAGCCCCAGCATTTT

abundance: NA
d_gene: TRBD2
v_gene: TRBV7-9
j_gene: TRBJ2-1
CDR3aa: CASSLVASGRSYNEQFF
CDR3nt: TGTGCCAGCAGCTTAGTTGCTAGCGGGAGGTCCTACAATGAGCAGTTCTTC

abundance: NA
d_gene: NA
v_gene: TRBV21-1
j_gene: TRBJ1-3
CDR3aa: CASSKWWGGSYQDGYGNTIYF
CDR3nt: TGTGCCAGCAGCAAATGGTGGGGGGGAAGTTACCAAGATGGATACGGAAACACCATATATTTT

abundance: NA
d_gene: NA
v_gene: TRBV19
j_gene: TRBJ1-2
CDR3aa: CASSIGQINYGYTF
CDR3nt: TGTGCCAGTAGTATAGGGCAGATTAACTATGGCTACACCTTC

abundance: once
d_gene: TRBD1
v_gene: TRBV11-2
j_gene: TRBJ2-7
CDR3aa: CASSSGDRGFYEQYF
CDR3nt: TGTGCCAGCAGCTCGGGGGACAGGGGGTTTTACGAGCAGTACTTC

abundance: NA
d_gene: TRBD2
v_gene: TRBV7-9
j_gene: TRBJ2-1
CDR3aa: CASSPHPRTSGRGNEQFF
CDR3nt: TGTGCCAGCAGCCCGCACCCTCGGACTAGCGGGAGGGGCAATGAGCAGTTCTTC

abundance: NA
d_gene: NA
v_gene: TRBV4-2
j_gene: TRBJ1-4
CDR3aa: CASSQDYSATNEKLFF
CDR3nt: TGTGCCAGCAGCCAAGATTACAGTGCAACTAATGAAAAACTGTTTTTT

abundance: once
d_gene: TRBD1
v_gene: TRBV18
j_gene: TRBJ2-7
CDR3aa: CASSRSAGTGLPEQYF
CDR3nt: TGTGCCAGCTCTCGGAGCGCCGGGACAGGGCTACCCGAGCAGTACTTC

abundance: NA
d_gene: NA
v_gene: TRBV4-3
j_gene: TRBJ2-7
CDR3aa: CASSQDSGIRNEQYF
CDR3nt: TGCGCCAGCAGCCAGGACTCAGGTATTCGTAACGAGCAGTACTTC

abundance: NA
d_gene: NA
v_gene: TRBV2
j_gene: TRBJ1-4
CDR3aa: CASRTRSYNEKLFF
CDR3nt: TGTGCCAGCAGAACCCGGTCGTATAATGAAAAACTGTTTTTT

abundance: NA
d_gene: NA
v_gene: TRBV28
j_gene: TRBJ2-7
CDR3aa: CASRPWGGDEQYF
CDR3nt: TGTGCCAGCAGACCTTGGGGCGGCGACGAGCAGTACTTC

abundance: NA
d_gene: NA
v_gene: TRBV7-9
j_gene: TRBJ1-2
CDR3aa: CASSLGVNYGYTF
CDR3nt: TGTGCCAGCAGCTTAGGAGTTAACTATGGCTACACCTTC

abundance: NA
d_gene: TRBD2
v_gene: TRBV5-1
j_gene: TRBJ2-3
CDR3aa: CASSWGRLAGSTDTQYF
CDR3nt: TGCGCCAGCAGCTGGGGGAGGCTAGCGGGGAGCACAGATACGCAGTATTTT

abundance: NA
d_gene: TRBD1
v_gene: TRBV7-9
j_gene: TRBJ2-5
CDR3aa: CASSILQGTETQYF
CDR3nt: TGTGCCAGCAGCATACTACAGGGGACAGAGACCCAGTACTTC

abundance: NA
d_gene: NA
v_gene: TRBV7-2
j_gene: TRBJ1-2
CDR3aa: CASSLGANYGYTF
CDR3nt: TGTGCCAGCAGCTTAGGGGCCAACTATGGCTACACCTTC

abundance: NA
d_gene: NA
v_gene: TRBV11-2
j_gene: TRBJ1-1
CDR3aa: CASSSRRREINTEAFF
CDR3nt: TGTGCCAGCAGCTCTAGACGACGGGAGATAAACACTGAAGCTTTCTTT

abundance: NA
d_gene: NA
v_gene: TRBV6-1
j_gene: TRBJ2-2
CDR3aa: CASSEYTQGRRRELFF
CDR3nt: TGTGCCAGCAGTGAATACACCCAGGGCCGACGCCGGGAGCTGTTTTTT

abundance: once
d_gene: NA
v_gene: TRBV27
j_gene: TRBJ2-7
CDR3aa: CASSFTGTSYEQYF
CDR3nt: TGTGCCAGCAGTTTTACAGGTACCTCCTACGAGCAGTACTTC

abundance: few
d_gene: NA
v_gene: TRBV27
j_gene: TRBJ1-2
CDR3aa: CASSFKGQLTYGYTF
CDR3nt: TGTGCCAGCAGTTTTAAGGGACAATTAACCTATGGCTACACCTTC

abundance: NA
d_gene: NA
v_gene: TRBV7-8
j_gene: TRBJ1-2
CDR3aa: CASSLRRGGADLARSGYTF
CDR3nt: TGTGCCAGCAGCTTAAGAAGGGGCGGGGCGGATCTCGCCCGATCCGGCTACACCTTC

abundance: NA
d_gene: NA
v_gene: TRBV2
j_gene: TRBJ1-1
CDR3aa: CASSGFQGQLGTEAFF
CDR3nt: TGTGCCAGCAGTGGTTTCCAGGGCCAACTTGGGACTGAAGCTTTCTTT

abundance: NA
d_gene: NA
v_gene: TRBV6-1
j_gene: TRBJ2-7
CDR3aa: CASSELDRQESYEQYF
CDR3nt: TGTGCCAGCAGTGAGCTCGACAGGCAGGAATCCTACGAGCAGTACTTC

abundance: few
d_gene: NA
v_gene: TRBV5-1
j_gene: TRBJ1-6
CDR3aa: CASSLDGLGSPLHF
CDR3nt: TGCGCCAGCAGCCTGGACGGACTGGGTTCACCCCTCCACTTT

abundance: few
d_gene: NA
v_gene: TRBV5-6
j_gene: TRBJ2-7
CDR3aa: CASSLIRQGYEQYF
CDR3nt: TGTGCCAGCAGCTTAATTCGCCAGGGATACGAGCAGTACTTC

abundance: once
d_gene: TRBD1
v_gene: TRBV7-8
j_gene: TRBJ2-7
CDR3aa: CASSYIQGFGEQYF
CDR3nt: TGTGCCAGCAGCTACATACAGGGGTTCGGCGAGCAGTACTTC

abundance: NA
d_gene: TRBD2
v_gene: TRBV5-8
j_gene: TRBJ2-7
CDR3aa: CASSLGLASAEQYF
CDR3nt: TGTGCCAGCAGCTTGGGACTAGCCTCTGCCGAGCAGTACTTC